A single T cell receptor beta chain is shown here with its context. Sequencing used immunoSEQ multiplex PCR; TCRdb keeps in-frame clones, though not all of them. This table has a few hundred thousand clones, over 75% appearing once. The sample belongs to a study of blood T cell repertoires in COVID-19. Turning to the study itself: From the United States, Italy and Spain came samples of acute and convalescent COVID-19.

The V gene's germline CDR1 is MNHEY and CDR2 SMNVEV (reference sequence). CDR3 length: 15 residues. Between the trimmed V and J ends, which lost 0 bases and 0 bases, there was a span of 8 bases. Participants' own reports of clinical history determined their cohort assignment. This sequence originates from a man younger than 45 who had recovered from COVID-19. The J gene is TRBJ1-2, the V gene TRBV27; TRBD1 might be the D (6 bases). Specimen: PBMCs or T cells enriched from blood (not recorded which). This chain's CDR3 is CASSLSGQPNYGYTF. CDR3 coding DNA: TGTGCCAGCAGTTTATCAGGACAGCCTAACTATGGCTACACCTTC.